Given below is one T cell receptor (beta chain) in context. This clonotype was seen many times. Its recognized antigen is unknown. No qualities accompany the bases; no much larger clone lies one base away. All donors were healthy Caucasians. Three unrelated non-twin adults were also sequenced: a male aged 18 to 30, a male aged 50 to 60 and a female aged 50 to 60. Using Miltenyi CD45RO+ enrichment and human naive T-cell isolation kits, memory (CD45RO+) and naive T cells were isolated from PBMC. Unmatched junction bases come to 9, with V trimmed by 5 bases and J by 5 bases. Spanning cysteine to phenylalanine, the CDR3 consists of 15 amino acids. Only the CDR3 DNA is retained, 45 bases long and in frame from the first base. Sequences SGHKS (CDR1) and YYEKEE (CDR2) are obtained from the germline V gene (reference sequence). The data stem from a study of identical twins (dated by TCRdb to the mid-2010s). About the investigation overall: TCR alpha and beta repertoires from monozygotic twins, unrelated adults of various ages and cord blood were deep-sequenced to test whether fetal clonotypes persist. To rule out contamination, the twin experiments were replicated at different times with different library preparation protocols.

What the research found in general, with its limitations: Invariant T cells such as MAIT and iNKT could partly confound zero-insertion analyses, although diverse VJ usage argued against such confounding for most clonotypes. Fewer insertions were carried by abundant cord blood beta clonotypes, a similar but weaker trend appeared in young adult naive repertoires, and no such trend appeared in memory repertoires. In beta out-of-frame sequences, excess twin sharing was weaker, because having fewer shared sequences lowered the signal-to-noise ratio. Compared with coincidental sharing between unrelated individuals, an excess of low generation-probability sequences was observed among out-of-frame TCR alpha sequences shared between twins. Because the same donors could not be followed over many years, the conclusions relied on cross-sectional statistical analysis. In monozygotic twins, out-of-frame TCR alpha sharing was systematically underestimated by recombination models, although the models agreed with sharing between unrelated individuals.

The library was obtained by 5' RACE. Sequencing used an Illumina HiSeq 2000. A universal primer binding site was added through template switching, and the final cDNA carried a unique molecular identifier so that TCR cDNA molecules could be counted accurately. Specific primers in the conserved constant-segment region were used to synthesize first-strand cDNA for the TCR alpha and beta chains. To control for contamination, every cDNA library carried two barcodes: a SMART-Mk sample barcode plus Illumina barcodes. Two successive PCR steps introduced TruSeq adapter sequences along with Illumina sample barcodes. The TCR alpha and beta cDNA libraries were sequenced on the Illumina HiSeq platform using custom primers. The original pipeline was this. Raw reads were processed with MiGEC to extract unique molecular identifiers, and MiXCR was used to determine CDR3 positions. Recombination models were inferred per individual with the repgenHMM and IGoR tools using an EM algorithm. Shared clonotype analysis was performed with the tcR package in R, normalizing sharing by the product of cloneset sizes. To study raw recombination free of thymic and clonal selection effects, out-of-frame nonproductive sequences were analyzed. Using fastp at Q25 and MiXCR, TCRdb reprocessed the public reads and kept productive beta chains. Rows with one shared CDR3 protein collapse into an entry with the most common genes and DNA. These V and J calls derive from TCRdb rather than the authors' analysis. Across this sample there are under 450,000 distinct CDR3 sequences, with about 18% seen only once. 12% of the sample is in the top ten clones.

The V gene is TRBV5-5 and the J gene is TRBJ1-4; 7 central bases correspond to TRBD1. The sample taken for sequencing was naive T cells sorted from blood. In light of the paper, this sample's cell subset or site label describes: cells isolated with a human naive T-cell isolation kit. The sequence came from a man aged 45-60 years in good health. The DNA reads TGTGCCAGCAGGCCCCGGGACAGCTCAAATGAAAAACTGTTTTTT. Its amino acids are CASRPRDSSNEKLFF.